This TCR beta chain stems from a study of low-dose radiotherapy and immunotherapy resistance in tumors. Ten or more counts support this clonotype. Time point indicated: after trial treatment. The treatment denotes: LDRT plus nivolumab, ipilimumab, low-dose cyclophosphamide and aspirin (RACIN trial). The germline V and J ends were trimmed by 5 bases and 6 bases, with 19 bases remaining between them. Germline V CDR1 and CDR2: MNHEY, SMNVEV (reference sequence). The CDR3 consists of 15 residues. TRAV and TRBV primers primed cDNA for both TCRalpha and TCRbeta. TCR amplification ran approximately 20 PCR cycles using constant-region and V-primer adapter primers. Each CDR3 protein is one row after TCRdb ran MiXCR on the reads. This table has around 80,000 distinct CDR3 sequences, about 17% appearing once.

This sequence was found in a male donor with prostate cancer. The chain couples TRBV27 to TRBJ2-5; D is perhaps TRBD2 (5 bases). This material consisted of PBMCs, taken after low-dose radiotherapy plus immunotherapy. This chain's CDR3 is CASSPHADSRQTQYF. The CDR3 coding sequence is TGTGCCAGCAGTCCGCACGCGGACTCCAGGCAGACCCAGTACTTC.